Below, one TCR beta chain is given with its context. The antigen is not known. J lost 3 bases, V lost 5 bases, and 3 bases had no gene match. The germline V gene encodes CDR1 MGHDK and CDR2 SYGVNS. The CDR3 extends over 16 amino acids. The sample is drawn from a study of identical twins. Unique molecular identifiers were present on cDNA, and template switching added a universal primer site. TCRdb re-derived calls from the 5' RACE reads in MiXCR, one entry per CDR3 protein. The sample contains around 960,000 distinct CDR3 sequences, more than 9% of which appear only once. Only healthy Caucasians were enrolled as donors. Study findings and constraints: Weaker excess sharing between twins was seen in beta out-of-frame sequences. Sequences that were out-of-frame, alpha and twin-shared displayed an excess of low generation probability.

The same data also contributed to another study, on yellow fever vaccine responses in identical twins.

The V gene is TRBV25-1, the J gene TRBJ2-6, with 11 bases aligning to TRBD1. Sequenced: PBMCs. The clonotype originates from a woman in her late teens or twenties in good health. CDR3 region: CASSKDRGLGANVLTF. CDR3 DNA: TGTGCCAGCAGTAAGGACAGGGGGCTTGGGGCCAACGTCCTGACTTTC.